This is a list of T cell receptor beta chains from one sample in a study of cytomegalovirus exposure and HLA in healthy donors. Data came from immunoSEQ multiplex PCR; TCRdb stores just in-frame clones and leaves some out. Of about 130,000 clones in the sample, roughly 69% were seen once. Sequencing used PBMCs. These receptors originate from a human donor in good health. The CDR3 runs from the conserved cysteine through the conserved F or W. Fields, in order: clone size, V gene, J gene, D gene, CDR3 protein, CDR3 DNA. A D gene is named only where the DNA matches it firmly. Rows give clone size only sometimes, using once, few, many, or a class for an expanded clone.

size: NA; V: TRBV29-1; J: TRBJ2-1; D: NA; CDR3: CSVGGNEQFF; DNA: TGCAGCGTAGGAGGCAATGAGCAGTTCTTC
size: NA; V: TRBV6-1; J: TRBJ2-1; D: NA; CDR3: CASSETEGSYNEQFF; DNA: TGTGCCAGCAGTGAAACTGAGGGCTCCTACAATGAGCAGTTCTTC
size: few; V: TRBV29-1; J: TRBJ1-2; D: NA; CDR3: CSVGEGYGYTF; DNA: TGCAGCGTTGGGGAGGGCTATGGCTACACCTTC
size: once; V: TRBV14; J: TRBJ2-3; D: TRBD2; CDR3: CASSPSGGRKDTQYF; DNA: TGTGCCAGCAGCCCCAGCGGGGGGCGAAAAGATACGCAGTATTTT
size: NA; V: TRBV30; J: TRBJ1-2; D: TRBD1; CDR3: CAWSETGLANYGYTF; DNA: TGTGCCTGGAGTGAGACAGGGCTCGCTAACTATGGCTACACCTTC
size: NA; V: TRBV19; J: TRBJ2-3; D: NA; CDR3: CASSVPGTTSGDTQYF; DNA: TGTGCCAGTAGTGTACCAGGGACAACCTCAGGCGATACGCAGTATTTT
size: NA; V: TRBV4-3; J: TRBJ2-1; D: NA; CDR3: CASSQEGLESYNEQFF; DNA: TGCGCCAGCAGCCAAGAAGGCCTAGAATCCTACAATGAGCAGTTCTTC
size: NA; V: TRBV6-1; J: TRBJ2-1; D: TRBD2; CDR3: CASSDRTKRGEISYNEQFF; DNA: TGTGCCAGCAGTGACAGGACTAAGCGGGGGGAGATCTCCTACAATGAGCAGTTCTTC
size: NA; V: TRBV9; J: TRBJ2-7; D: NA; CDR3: CASSVDPSASYEQYF; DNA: TGTGCCAGCAGCGTAGATCCTAGCGCTAGCTACGAGCAGTACTTC
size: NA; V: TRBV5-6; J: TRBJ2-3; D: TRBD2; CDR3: CASSFSLAGGGGADTQYF; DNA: TGTGCCAGCAGCTTTTCACTAGCGGGAGGGGGGGGCGCAGATACGCAGTATTTT
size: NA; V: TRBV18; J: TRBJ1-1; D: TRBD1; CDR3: CASSPRTGVTEAFF; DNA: TGTGCCAGCTCACCAAGGACAGGGGTCACTGAAGCTTTCTTT
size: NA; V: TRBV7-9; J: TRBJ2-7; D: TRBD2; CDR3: CASSPPGLPKASYEQYF; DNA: TGTGCCAGCAGCCCCCCGGGACTACCAAAAGCGTCCTACGAGCAGTACTTC
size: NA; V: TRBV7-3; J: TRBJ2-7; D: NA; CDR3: CASSSPGTSGYEQYF; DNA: TGTGCCAGCAGCTCCCCCGGGACTTCGGGCTACGAGCAGTACTTC
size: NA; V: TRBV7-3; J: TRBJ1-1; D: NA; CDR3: CASSLEVNTEAFF; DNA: TGTGCCAGCAGCTTAGAGGTGAACACTGAAGCTTTCTTT
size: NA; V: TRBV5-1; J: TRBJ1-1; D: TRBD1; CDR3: CASSSGQGVSPEAFF; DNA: TGCGCCAGCAGCTCCGGACAGGGGGTCTCTCCTGAAGCTTTCTTT
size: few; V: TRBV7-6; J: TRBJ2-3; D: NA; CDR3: CASSLVFGGITDTQYF; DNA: TGTGCCAGCAGCTTAGTCTTTGGCGGAATCACAGATACGCAGTATTTT
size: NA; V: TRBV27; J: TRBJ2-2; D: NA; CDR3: CASRGGKREFGELFF; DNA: TGTGCCAGCAGAGGGGGGAAGCGGGAATTCGGGGAGCTGTTTTTT
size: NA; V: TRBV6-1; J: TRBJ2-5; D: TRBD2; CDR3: CASSGGLAAIQETQYF; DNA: TGTGCCAGCAGTGGAGGACTAGCGGCCATACAAGAGACCCAGTACTTC
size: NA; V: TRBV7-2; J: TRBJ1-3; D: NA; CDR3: CASSLARQVSGNTIYF; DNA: TGTGCCAGCAGCTTAGCTAGACAGGTTTCCGGAAACACCATATATTTT
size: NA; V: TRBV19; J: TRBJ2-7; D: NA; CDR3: CASSIVGGSYEQYF; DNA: TGTGCCAGTAGTATAGTTGGAGGGAGCTACGAGCAGTACTTC
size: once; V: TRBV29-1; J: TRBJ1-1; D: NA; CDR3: CSARGGGSEAFF; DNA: TGCAGCGCCCGGGGGGGTGGGTCTGAAGCTTTCTTT
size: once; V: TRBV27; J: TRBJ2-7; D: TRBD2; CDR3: CASSPTVAGSYEQYF; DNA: TGTGCCAGCAGTCCCACGGTAGCGGGATCCTACGAGCAGTACTTC
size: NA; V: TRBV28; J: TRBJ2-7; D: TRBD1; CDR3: CASESGTAMSSYEQYF; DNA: TGCGCCAGCGAGTCCGGGACAGCTATGAGCTCCTACGAGCAGTACTTC
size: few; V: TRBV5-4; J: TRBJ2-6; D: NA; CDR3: CASSLIGGIRSGANVLTF; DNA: TGTGCCAGCAGCTTGATCGGGGGTATCAGGTCTGGGGCCAACGTCCTGACTTTC
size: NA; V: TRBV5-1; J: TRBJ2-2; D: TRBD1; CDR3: CASSFERTGAGELFF; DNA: TGCGCCAGCAGCTTTGAACGGACAGGGGCCGGGGAGCTGTTTTTT
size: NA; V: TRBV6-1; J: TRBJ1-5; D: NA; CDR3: CASSDRGRQPQHF; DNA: TGTGCCAGCAGTGACAGGGGTCGTCAGCCCCAGCATTTT
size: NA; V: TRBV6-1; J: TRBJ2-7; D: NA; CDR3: CASSEAEASVYEQYF; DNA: TGTGCCAGCAGTGAAGCGGAGGCGAGCGTCTACGAGCAGTACTTC
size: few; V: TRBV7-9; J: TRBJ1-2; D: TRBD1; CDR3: CASSLPGQGAGGYTF; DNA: TGTGCCAGCAGCTTACCAGGACAGGGGGCCGGTGGCTACACCTTC
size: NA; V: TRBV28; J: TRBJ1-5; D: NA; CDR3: CASSLRRGAGSEPQHF; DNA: TGTGCCAGCAGTTTAAGGAGGGGCGCAGGCTCGGAGCCCCAGCATTTT
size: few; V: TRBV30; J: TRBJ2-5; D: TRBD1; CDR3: CAWSIGQVVRETQYF; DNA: TGTGCCTGGAGTATTGGACAGGTGGTACGAGAGACCCAGTACTTC
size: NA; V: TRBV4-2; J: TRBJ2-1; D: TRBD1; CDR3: CASSQGNTGGRGNEQFF; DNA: TGTGCCAGCAGCCAAGGAAATACAGGGGGCAGGGGCAATGAGCAGTTCTTC